The 28 T cell receptor beta chains in this list originate from one sample, sequenced in a study of beta chain features in type 1 diabetes (dated by TCRdb to the late 2010s). Study-wide conclusions, independent of this receptor: A moderate but significant shortening of TCRB CDR3 length was observed in type 1 diabetes patients in all four CD4+ subsets.

These receptors have no identified antigens. The library came from the immunoSEQ multiplex PCR assay. The entire amount of isolated RNA was reverse transcribed using the High Capacity cDNA Reverse Transcription Kit, so the sequenced TCRB transcripts were expressed ones. TCRdb limited this immuneACCESS table to in-frame rearrangements with V and J called. A share of clones is missing; checked studies link under half to unresolved V genes, and the rest is unexplained. The sample records some 22,000 clones, more than 45% of which are singletons. 0.37% of the sample rests with the top ten. Source material: stem cell memory CD4+ T cells from blood. The cell subset or site label, as the study defines it: stem cell-like memory CD4+ T cells. These receptors originate from a man younger than 35 with type 1 diabetes.

This chain uses TRBV18 with TRBJ2-1; 8 bases are shared with TRBD2. CDR3 length: 16 residues. Germline-derived CDR1 and CDR2 are KGHSH and LQKENI. J lost 4 bases, V lost 2 bases, and 7 bases had no gene match. The CDR3 sequence: CASSPAGGGGYNEQFF. The CDR3 DNA is TGTGCCAGCTCACCAGCTGGCGGCGGGGGGTACAATGAGCAGTTCTTC.

The chain is built from TRBV30 and TRBJ2-1; 9 nucleotides align to TRBD2. Germline-derived CDR1 and CDR2 are GTSNPN and SVGIG (reference sequence). Trimming took 6 bases from V and 4 from J; bases not matched to a gene: 1. CDR3 length: 12 residues. As DNA, the CDR3 is TGTGCCTGTAGCGGGAGTTACAATGAGCAGTTCTTC. Translated, it gives CACSGSYNEQFF.

The V gene is TRBV28, the J gene TRBJ2-7; weak D call: TRBD1 (5 bases). V lost 6 bases and J 5 bases, leaving 11 bases between the germline ends. The CDR3 covers 12 residues. Looked up from germline, CDR1 is MDHEN and CDR2 is SYDVKM. The CDR3 is CASRPRVNEQYF. The CDR3 coding sequence is TGTGCCAGCAGACCCAGGGTTAACGAGCAGTACTTC.

This chain joins TRBV20-1 and TRBJ1-5; unclear D gene. Germline V gene lookup returns CDR1 DFQATT and CDR2 SNEGSKA (reference sequence). The CDR3 spans 11 residues. Trimming removed 3 bases from V and 7 bases from J, with 7 bases in between. The CDR3 sequence: CSASLNQPQHF. Written as DNA, the CDR3 is TGCAGTGCTAGCCTAAACCAGCCCCAGCATTTT.

This clone was seen only a few times. V and J are TRBV5-1 and TRBJ2-1, with TRBD1 matching over 10 bases. Trimming at V came to 4 bases and at J to 9 bases, leaving 13 bases not matched to a gene. Germline CDR1 SGHRS, CDR2 YFSETQ. The CDR3 runs 16 residues. Here the CDR3 DNA reads TGCGCCAGCAGCGGAGGGACAGGGGAGTCCCTCGGTGAGCAGTTCTTC. This encodes CASSGGTGESLGEQFF. Based on the CDR3 plus reference TRBV5-1 and TRBJ2-1, the full variable domain is KAGVTQTPRYLIKTRGQQVTLSCSPISGHRSVSWYQQTPGQGLQFLFEYFSETQRNKGNFPGRFSGRQFSNSRSEMNVSTLELGDSALYLCASSGGTGESLGEQFFGPGTRLTVL.

V gene TRBV5-1 combines with J gene TRBJ2-1; D possibly corresponds to TRBD2 (7 bases). Trimming took 3 bases from V and 7 from J, leaving 29 bases between them. Germline V gives CDR1 SGHRS, CDR2 YFSETQ. The CDR3 is 19 residues long. The CDR3 spells CASSSGAAGSGGVGNEQFF. The CDR3 nucleotides read TGCGCCAGCAGCTCCGGGGCCGCAGGCTCGGGGGGCGTAGGGAATGAGCAGTTCTTC.

This chain joins TRBV5-4 and TRBJ2-2; 7 bases are shared with TRBD1. Germline trimming cut 4 bases from V and 1 base from J; bases unmatched to any gene: 4. Germline V lookup: CDR1 SGHNT, CDR2 YYREEE (reference sequence). This CDR3 comprises 15 residues. CDR3 protein: CASSPWTGNTGELFF. Written as DNA, the CDR3 is TGTGCCAGCAGCCCATGGACAGGGAACACCGGGGAGCTGTTTTTT.

The chain employs TRBV6-6 and TRBJ2-5; D unclear. The CDR3 contains 12 residues. CDR1 and CDR2 (germline): MNHNY, SVGAGI (reference sequence). Trimming left V 6 bases short and J 4 bases short, with 9 bases between. CDR3 nucleotides: TGTGCCAGCAGCGTGAGTTCAGAGACCCAGTACTTC. It yields the protein CASSVSSETQYF.

In DNA form, the CDR3 reads TGTGCCAGCAGTTCCCTCGATGAGCAGTTCTTC. Encoded protein: CASSSLDEQFF. The chain combines TRBV2 with TRBJ2-1, with D unclear. CDR3 length equals 11 residues. The V end lost 5 bases, the J end lost 8 bases, and 7 bases lay between the germline ends. Germline V gives CDR1 SNHLY, CDR2 FYNNEI.

This clone occurred a few times. The rearrangement joins TRBV5-4 to TRBJ2-3, with 8 bases that match TRBD2. The V segment lost 6 bases and the J segment 2 bases; nucleotides outside the gene matches: 8. The CDR3 extends over 15 amino acids. In germline, CDR1 is SGHNT, CDR2 YYREEE (reference sequence). The CDR3 coding sequence is TGTGCCAGCACCCCTCGGGGGGGAACCACAGATACGCAGTATTTT. Translating gives CASTPRGGTTDTQYF.

V and J are TRBV7-2 and TRBJ2-1, with a weak D call TRBD1 (5 bases). Looked up from germline, CDR1 is SGHTA and CDR2 is FQGNSA. V gave up 7 bases and J gave up 12 bases, with 16 bases separating them. This CDR3 has 12 residues. The CDR3 here is CASTFQGAGQFF. CDR3 coding DNA: TGTGCCAGCACCTTCCAGGGTGCTGGGCAGTTCTTC.

In its sample, this clone was seen once. V and J are TRBV9 and TRBJ1-3; D gene ambiguous. Trimming took off 0 bases at V and 0 bases at J, with 7 bases between the two ends. This CDR3 region has 15 residues. Germline V gene sequence: CDR1 SGDLS, CDR2 YYNGEE. The chain's CDR3 is CASSVDSYSGNTIYF. The CDR3 DNA is TGTGCCAGCAGCGTAGACAGTTACTCTGGAAACACCATATATTTT.

This clone came up a few times. V is TRBV5-1 and J is TRBJ2-2; TRBD1 matches 8 bases. V shed 0 bases and J 5 bases; nucleotides not matched to a gene: 3. The CDR3 loop spans 15 amino acids. CDR1 is SGHRS, CDR2 YFSETQ, per germline. CDR3 bases: TGCGCCAGCAGCTTGGCAGGGACAGGTACCGGGGAGCTGTTTTTT. Protein product: CASSLAGTGTGELFF.

This chain connects TRBV4-1 to TRBJ2-7; weak D call: TRBD2 (5 bases). V was shortened by 0 bases and J by 2 bases, with 8 bases between the two germline ends. This CDR3 is 14 amino acids long. CDR1 and CDR2 (germline): MGHRA, YSYEKL. CDR3 bases: TGCGCCAGCAGCCAAGACGGGGTTACCTACGAGCAGTACTTC. Encoded protein: CASSQDGVTYEQYF.

This clone was detected only once. This chain uses TRBV30 with TRBJ2-3; the D gene is possibly TRBD2 (7 bases). The V gene's germline CDR1 is GTSNPN and CDR2 SVGIG (reference sequence). The CDR3 totals 16 residues. V gave up 3 bases and J gave up 2 bases, with 18 bases separating them. In nucleotides, the CDR3 is TGTGCCTGGAGACACTTCGCGGGGGCACTCACAGATACGCAGTATTTT. As protein: CAWRHFAGALTDTQYF.

This clone has a handful of counts. The chain uses TRBV29-1 and TRBJ1-1, with D unclear. The CDR3 totals 13 residues. CDR1 SQVTM and CDR2 ANQGSEA come from the germline V gene. Trimming left V 3 bases short and J 4 bases short, with 12 bases between. The CDR3 DNA reads TGCAGCGTTGACTCCGCCCGGGGCACTGAAGCTTTCTTT. Amino acids: CSVDSARGTEAFF.

This sequence joins TRBV19 and TRBJ1-1, with D possibly matching TRBD1 (6 bases). The CDR3 spans 14 residues. Trimming cost V 7 bases and J 6 bases, with 18 bases left between them. CDR1 is LNHDA and CDR2 is SQIVND in the germline V gene (reference sequence). The CDR3 bases are TGTGCCAGTACCCCCAGGGGCTTGCGCGCTGAAGCTTTCTTT. Amino acid sequence: CASTPRGLRAEAFF.

This clone was found a few times. This chain connects TRBV29-1 to TRBJ2-1, with 7 bases fitting TRBD1. CDR1 SQVTM and CDR2 ANQGSEA come from the germline V gene. V was pared by 4 bases and J by 5 bases, with 8 bases of the junction left unmatched. There are 14 residues in the CDR3. The CDR3 DNA sequence: TGCAGCGTTGTAAGGGGGCCTGGGGACAATGAGCAGTTCTTC. Its protein is CSVVRGPGDNEQFF.

This clone appeared a single time. The CDR3 DNA is TGTGCTAGGTCAGGGGACGAGACCTACGAGCAGTACTTC. This encodes CARSGDETYEQYF. V gene TRBV12-5 combines with J gene TRBJ2-7; tentatively, D is TRBD1 (6 bases). This CDR3 region has 13 residues. Per germline, CDR1 LGHNT and CDR2 FRNRAP. The ends were cut back, 9 bases at V and 2 bases at J, with 14 bases in the middle.

This clone was seen more than once but under ten times. The chain has TRBV5-4 and TRBJ1-2, with D maybe TRBD1 (5 bases). The CDR3 loop spans 15 amino acids. V lost 1 base and J lost 8, with 18 bases in between. Looked up from germline, CDR1 is SGHNT and CDR2 is YYREEE (reference sequence). CDR3 protein: CASSLRGTSSGGYTF. The CDR3 nucleotides are TGTGCCAGCAGCTTGCGCGGGACTTCTAGTGGGGGCTACACCTTC.

The table lists this clone with a count of one. The chain combines TRBV5-6 with TRBJ2-3; 8 bases are a match to TRBD2. The CDR3 covers 15 residues. CDR1 SGHDT and CDR2 YYEEEE come from the germline V gene. The J segment lost 1 base and the V segment lost 1 base, leaving 2 bases of the junction unmatched. The CDR3, as DNA: TGTGCCAGCAGCTTGACTAGCGGCGGCACAGATACGCAGTATTTT. Residues: CASSLTSGGTDTQYF.

This clone was picked up a small number of times. This chain uses TRBV7-2 with TRBJ2-2, with 7 bases lining up with TRBD1. CDR3 size: 16 residues. Losses at the gene ends were 5 bases for V and 2 bases for J; bases not matched to a gene: 8. Germline V gene lookup returns CDR1 SGHTA and CDR2 FQGNSA. The CDR3: CASSGPGQRNTGELFF. For the CDR3, the DNA is TGTGCCAGCAGCGGGCCGGGACAGAGAAACACCGGGGAGCTGTTTTTT.

This clone was counted a few times. The V call is TRBV4-3, the J call TRBJ1-5; no firm D call. Trimming stripped 4 bases from V and 8 bases from J, with 12 bases between. Germline values: CDR1 LGHNA, CDR2 YSLEER. CDR3 length: 13 residues. The CDR3 is CASSPGLGEPQHF. In DNA form, the CDR3 reads TGCGCCAGCAGCCCAGGACTTGGAGAGCCCCAGCATTTT.

The genes are TRBV18 and TRBJ2-5; D perhaps matches TRBD2 (6 bases). Germline V gene data show CDR1 as KGHSH and CDR2 as LQKENI. CDR3 length: 14 amino acids. The germline V and J ends were trimmed by 3 bases and 2 bases, with 10 bases remaining between them. The CDR3 nucleotides are TGTGCCAGCTCACCGCTAGCGAGGCAAGAGACCCAGTACTTC. Its protein product is CASSPLARQETQYF.

The V call is TRBV28, the J call TRBJ2-1; 9 nucleotides line up with TRBD2. The CDR3 is 17 residues long. CDR1 and CDR2 (germline): MDHEN, SYDVKM. The junction had 10 bases not matched to a gene; V was cut back by 6 bases and J by 1 base. This CDR3 is CASRNPGTSSSYNEQFF. DNA for the CDR3: TGTGCCAGCAGAAACCCCGGGACTAGCTCATCCTACAATGAGCAGTTCTTC. Variable domain in full (rest from reference TRBV28 and TRBJ2-1): DVKVTQSSRYLVKRTGEKVFLECVQDMDHENMFWYRQDPGLGLRLIYFSYDVKMKEKGDIPEGYSVSREKKERFSLILESASTNQTSMYLCASRNPGTSSSYNEQFFGPGTRLTVL.

This clone occurred a few times. The chain joins TRBV11-2 to TRBJ2-3, with 8 bases lining up with TRBD2. The V gene end was trimmed by 0 bases and the J gene end by 13 bases; junction bases not matched to a gene: 3. Germline CDR1 SGHAT, CDR2 FQNNGV. The CDR3 spans 12 residues. The CDR3 protein is CASSLDRGGKYF. DNA for the CDR3: TGTGCCAGCAGCTTAGATCGGGGGGGGAAGTATTTT.

The chain combines TRBV5-1 with TRBJ1-1; D is uncertain. The CDR3 runs to 15 residues. The V gene lost 0 bases and the J gene lost 1 base, with 10 bases spanning the gap. Germline V gene sequence: CDR1 SGHRS, CDR2 YFSETQ. Written as DNA, the CDR3 is TGCGCCAGCAGCTTGGGAGAGGGCCGGAACACTGAAGCTTTCTTT. Translated, it gives CASSLGEGRNTEAFF. Based on the CDR3 plus reference TRBV5-1 and TRBJ1-1, the full variable domain is KAGVTQTPRYLIKTRGQQVTLSCSPISGHRSVSWYQQTPGQGLQFLFEYFSETQRNKGNFPGRFSGRQFSNSRSEMNVSTLELGDSALYLCASSLGEGRNTEAFFGQGTRLTVV.

This clone was observed a handful of times. The chain uses TRBV5-1 and TRBJ2-7, with 9 bases lining up with TRBD2. Per germline, CDR1 SGHRS and CDR2 YFSETQ. V trimming: 0 bases; J trimming: 4 bases; junction bases outside the gene matches: 5. The CDR3 is 15 amino acids. The CDR3 loop reads CASSLVLAGSYEQYF. Here the CDR3 DNA reads TGCGCCAGCAGCTTGGTCCTAGCGGGATCTTACGAGCAGTACTTC.